Sequencing of this T cell receptor (beta chain) was carried out in a study of shared clonotypes between healthy human individuals. This clone was counted once. Assay used: immunoSEQ multiplex PCR; TCRdb lists only in-frame clones, some missing. The sample contains around 2.1 million clones, 93% of which appear only once. Naivety among CD8 cells was defined by CD45RO negativity and positive CCR7 selection, thereby excluding terminally differentiated effector memory CD45RA+ cells. Looked up from germline, CDR1 is MNHEY and CDR2 is SMNVEV (reference sequence). The V end lost 5 bases, the J end lost 0 bases, and 5 bases lay between the germline ends. There are 12 residues in the CDR3.

This chain joins TRBV27 and TRBJ2-7; D gene uncertain. Sequenced input: naive CD8+ T cells from PBMCs. The sequence was obtained from a man between 18 and 29 years old in good health. Some clones in this sample may be carry-over from other donors' samples. The CDR3 sequence is CASSAHSYEQYF. The CDR3 DNA sequence: TGTGCCAGCAGTGCCCACTCCTACGAGCAGTACTTC.